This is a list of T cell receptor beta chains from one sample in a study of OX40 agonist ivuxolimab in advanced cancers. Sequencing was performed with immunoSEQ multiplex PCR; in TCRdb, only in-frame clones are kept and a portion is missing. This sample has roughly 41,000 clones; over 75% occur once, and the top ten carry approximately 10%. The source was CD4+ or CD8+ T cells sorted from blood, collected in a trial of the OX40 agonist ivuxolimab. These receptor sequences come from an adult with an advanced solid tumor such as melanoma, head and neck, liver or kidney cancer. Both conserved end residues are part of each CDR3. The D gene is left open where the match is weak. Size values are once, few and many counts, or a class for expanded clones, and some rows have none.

cdr3_nt: TGTGCCAGCAGTTACGCTAGCGGTACAGATACGCAGTATTTT
cdr3_aa: CASSYASGTDTQYF
clone_size: once
v_call: TRBV6-6
d_call: TRBD2
j_call: TRBJ2-3

cdr3_nt: TGTGCCAGCAGCCAAGAGACTAGCGAAACCTACGAGCAGTACTTC
cdr3_aa: CASSQETSETYEQYF
clone_size: .
v_call: TRBV14
d_call: TRBD2
j_call: TRBJ2-7

cdr3_nt: TGTGCCAGCAGCGCCTTCCAGCCACGAGGCGACGGCTATGGCTACACCTTC
cdr3_aa: CASSAFQPRGDGYGYTF
clone_size: once
v_call: TRBV7-8
d_call: .
j_call: TRBJ1-2

cdr3_nt: TGTGCCATCAGTGAAAGGGGGGACTCCTACGAGCAGTACTTC
cdr3_aa: CAISERGDSYEQYF
clone_size: .
v_call: TRBV10-3
d_call: .
j_call: TRBJ2-7

cdr3_nt: TGTGCCAGCAGCTCTTTAGCGGACTATTGGGACAATGAGCAGTTCTTC
cdr3_aa: CASSSLADYWDNEQFF
clone_size: .
v_call: TRBV7-3
d_call: .
j_call: TRBJ2-1

cdr3_nt: TGTGCCAGCAGCTTAGCGGGACAGCTCTACGAGCAGTACTTC
cdr3_aa: CASSLAGQLYEQYF
clone_size: .
v_call: TRBV7-2
d_call: TRBD1
j_call: TRBJ2-7

cdr3_nt: TGTGCCAGCAGCGTAGGGGGGTCCGCTGGAAACACCATATATTTT
cdr3_aa: CASSVGGSAGNTIYF
clone_size: .
v_call: TRBV9
d_call: .
j_call: TRBJ1-3

cdr3_nt: TGTGCCAGCAGTGAATCGGACAGGGGTCATCAGCCCCAGCATTTT
cdr3_aa: CASSESDRGHQPQHF
clone_size: .
v_call: TRBV2
d_call: TRBD1
j_call: TRBJ1-5

cdr3_nt: TGCGCCAGCAGCTTGGAGCAGGGGCAACAGCCCCAGCATTTT
cdr3_aa: CASSLEQGQQPQHF
clone_size: .
v_call: TRBV5-1
d_call: .
j_call: TRBJ1-5

cdr3_nt: TGTGCCATCAGTGAGAACTGGAACACTGAAGCTTTCTTT
cdr3_aa: CAISENWNTEAFF
clone_size: .
v_call: TRBV10-3
d_call: .
j_call: TRBJ1-1

cdr3_nt: TGTGCCAGCAGCTTAACATCAGGGGGAAACACCGGGGAGCTGTTTTTT
cdr3_aa: CASSLTSGGNTGELFF
clone_size: .
v_call: TRBV7-3
d_call: TRBD1
j_call: TRBJ2-2

cdr3_nt: TGTGCCAGCAGCTTAGAGGCGGGAGGGCCCTACGAGCAGTACTTC
cdr3_aa: CASSLEAGGPYEQYF
clone_size: .
v_call: TRBV7-2
d_call: TRBD2
j_call: TRBJ2-7

cdr3_nt: TGTGCCAGCAGCTTCGGGACTAGCGGATACAATGAGCAGTTCTTC
cdr3_aa: CASSFGTSGYNEQFF
clone_size: .
v_call: TRBV11-2
d_call: TRBD2
j_call: TRBJ2-1

cdr3_nt: TGTGCCAGCAGCTTTGGGTCCGTACTTGAAGCTTTCTTT
cdr3_aa: CASSFGSVLEAFF
clone_size: .
v_call: TRBV7-2
d_call: .
j_call: TRBJ1-1

cdr3_nt: TGTGCCAGCAGCTCCCTCCCTAGCGGGGGGGCGAATGAGCAGTTCTTC
cdr3_aa: CASSSLPSGGANEQFF
clone_size: .
v_call: TRBV13
d_call: TRBD2
j_call: TRBJ2-1

cdr3_nt: TGTGCCAGTACTCAGGGGGCCTATGGCTACACCTTC
cdr3_aa: CASTQGAYGYTF
clone_size: once
v_call: TRBV19
d_call: TRBD1
j_call: TRBJ1-2

cdr3_nt: TGTGCCAGCAGTTACGCTGGGGGTGGGAATGAAGCTTTCTTT
cdr3_aa: CASSYAGGGNEAFF
clone_size: .
v_call: TRBV6-5
d_call: .
j_call: TRBJ1-1

cdr3_nt: TGTGCCAGCAATATAAATCCGGGACAGGGGAGCGGCGGGGAGCTGTTTTTT
cdr3_aa: CASNINPGQGSGGELFF
clone_size: .
v_call: TRBV5-6
d_call: TRBD1
j_call: TRBJ2-2

cdr3_nt: TGTGCCAGCAGTCTAACAGAAACAGGGGGAGAGACCCAGTACTTC
cdr3_aa: CASSLTETGGETQYF
clone_size: .
v_call: TRBV27
d_call: TRBD1
j_call: TRBJ2-5

cdr3_nt: TGTGCCAGCAACCGGACGGGGCCGAACACCGGGGAGCTGTTTTTT
cdr3_aa: CASNRTGPNTGELFF
clone_size: .
v_call: TRBV6-5
d_call: .
j_call: TRBJ2-2

cdr3_nt: TGTGCCAGCAGTGAGACTAGCGGCCTAGATACGCAGTATTTT
cdr3_aa: CASSETSGLDTQYF
clone_size: .
v_call: TRBV6-4
d_call: TRBD2
j_call: TRBJ2-3

cdr3_nt: TGTGCCAGCAGCCGGGGGGACACTGAAGCTTTCTTT
cdr3_aa: CASSRGDTEAFF
clone_size: once
v_call: TRBV11-3
d_call: .
j_call: TRBJ1-1

cdr3_nt: TGTGCCAGCAGCCCTCCGGGTGTGCGGGTTAACACAGATACGCAGTATTTT
cdr3_aa: CASSPPGVRVNTDTQYF
clone_size: .
v_call: TRBV11-2
d_call: .
j_call: TRBJ2-3

cdr3_nt: TGTGCCAGCAGTCCCTCCGACAGCCAAGAGACCCAGTACTTC
cdr3_aa: CASSPSDSQETQYF
clone_size: .
v_call: TRBV28
d_call: .
j_call: TRBJ2-5

cdr3_nt: TGTGCCAGCAGCCCAGAGGGGGCGCCCCCGGGGGAGCAGTACTTC
cdr3_aa: CASSPEGAPPGEQYF
clone_size: .
v_call: TRBV5-6
d_call: TRBD1
j_call: TRBJ2-7

cdr3_nt: TGTGCCAGCATAGCGGGAAATGGCAATTCACCCCTCCACTTT
cdr3_aa: CASIAGNGNSPLHF
clone_size: .
v_call: TRBV5-4
d_call: .
j_call: TRBJ1-6

cdr3_nt: TGTGCCAGCAGTTCTGACGTATTCCAAGAGACCCAGTACTTC
cdr3_aa: CASSSDVFQETQYF
clone_size: .
v_call: TRBV7-9
d_call: .
j_call: TRBJ2-5

cdr3_nt: TGCGCCAGCAGGTTGTATGAGGGTTTCGAAACTGAAGCTTTCTTT
cdr3_aa: CASRLYEGFETEAFF
clone_size: .
v_call: TRBV5-1
d_call: .
j_call: TRBJ1-1

cdr3_nt: TGTGCCAGCATCCTACCCGGGACTAGCGATAACAATGAGCAGTTCTTC
cdr3_aa: CASILPGTSDNNEQFF
clone_size: few
v_call: TRBV6-6
d_call: TRBD2
j_call: TRBJ2-1

cdr3_nt: TGCAGTGCAAACTCCTACAATGAGCAGTTCTTC
cdr3_aa: CSANSYNEQFF
clone_size: .
v_call: TRBV20-1
d_call: .
j_call: TRBJ2-1

cdr3_nt: TGTGCCAGCAACCCGTCTAGCGGGAGTATGGGTGAGCAGTTCTTC
cdr3_aa: CASNPSSGSMGEQFF
clone_size: .
v_call: TRBV9
d_call: TRBD2
j_call: TRBJ2-1

cdr3_nt: TGTGCCACCAGCGGTGCCGGGACAGTACAGGAAAAACTGTTTTTT
cdr3_aa: CATSGAGTVQEKLFF
clone_size: medium-sized
v_call: TRBV15
d_call: TRBD1
j_call: TRBJ1-4

cdr3_nt: TGTGCCAGCAGCTCAGTAGCTGGGAGTGCCTACGAGCAGTACTTC
cdr3_aa: CASSSVAGSAYEQYF
clone_size: .
v_call: TRBV5-8
d_call: .
j_call: TRBJ2-7

cdr3_nt: TGTGCCAGCAGATCGGGGAATGAAAAACTGTTTTTT
cdr3_aa: CASRSGNEKLFF
clone_size: .
v_call: TRBV6-6
d_call: .
j_call: TRBJ1-4

cdr3_nt: TGTGCCAGCGGGGGGGGAGGGTCCTACGAGCAGTACTTC
cdr3_aa: CASGGGGSYEQYF
clone_size: once
v_call: TRBV27
d_call: TRBD2
j_call: TRBJ2-7

cdr3_nt: TGTGCCAGCAGTTTGCGGGGAAGCAATCAGCCCCAGCATTTT
cdr3_aa: CASSLRGSNQPQHF
clone_size: .
v_call: TRBV27
d_call: .
j_call: TRBJ1-5

cdr3_nt: TGTGCCAGCAGCCTGGGACTAGCGGGATTCAGCACAGATACGCAGTATTTT
cdr3_aa: CASSLGLAGFSTDTQYF
clone_size: .
v_call: TRBV7-3
d_call: TRBD2
j_call: TRBJ2-3

cdr3_nt: TGTGCCAGCTTTGGAACGGGGGCCGAGCAGTACTTC
cdr3_aa: CASFGTGAEQYF
clone_size: .
v_call: TRBV6-5
d_call: .
j_call: TRBJ2-7

cdr3_nt: TGTGCCAGTAGCGACCCTCTAGCGGGAGGTTGGGAGACCCAGTACTTC
cdr3_aa: CASSDPLAGGWETQYF
clone_size: .
v_call: TRBV19
d_call: TRBD2
j_call: TRBJ2-5

cdr3_nt: TGTGCCAGCAGTTTAGGGACAGAGAATCAGCCCCAGCATTTT
cdr3_aa: CASSLGTENQPQHF
clone_size: .
v_call: TRBV28
d_call: TRBD1
j_call: TRBJ1-5

cdr3_nt: TGTGCCAGCAGTTCGAGGAGGTCCAACCATTTT
cdr3_aa: CASSSRRSNHF
clone_size: .
v_call: TRBV28
d_call: .
j_call: TRBJ1-5

cdr3_nt: TGCGCCAGCAGTTCGTTACGGGAGCCGTCCTACAATGAGCAGTTCTTC
cdr3_aa: CASSSLREPSYNEQFF
clone_size: .
v_call: TRBV4-3
d_call: .
j_call: TRBJ2-1